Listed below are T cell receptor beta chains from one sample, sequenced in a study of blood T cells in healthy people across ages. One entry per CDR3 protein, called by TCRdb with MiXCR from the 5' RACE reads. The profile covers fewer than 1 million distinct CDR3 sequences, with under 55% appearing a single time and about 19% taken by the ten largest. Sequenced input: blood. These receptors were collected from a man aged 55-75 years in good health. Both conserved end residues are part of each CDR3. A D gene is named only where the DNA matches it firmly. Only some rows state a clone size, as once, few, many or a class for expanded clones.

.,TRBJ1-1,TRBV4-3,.,CASSQVRGGTEAFF,TGCGCCAGCAGCCAAGTACGAGGGGGCACTGAAGCTTTCTTT
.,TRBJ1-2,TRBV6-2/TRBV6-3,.,CASTPRPGNYGYTF,TGTGCCAGCACTCCTCGCCCGGGGAACTATGGCTACACCTTC
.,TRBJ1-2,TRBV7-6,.,CASSSQISGPYGYTF,TGTGCCAGCAGCTCCCAGATCAGCGGTCCTTATGGCTACACCTTC
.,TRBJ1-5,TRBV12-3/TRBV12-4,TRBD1,CASSAGQALQPQHF,TGTGCCAGCAGCGCGGGACAGGCTCTTCAGCCCCAGCATTTT
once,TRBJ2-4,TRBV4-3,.,CASSQDSPSHIQYF,TGCGCCAGCAGCCAAGATTCGCCCTCCCACATTCAGTACTTC
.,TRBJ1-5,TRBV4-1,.,CASSPRALNQPQHF,TGCGCCAGCAGCCCCCGGGCCCTAAATCAGCCCCAGCATTTT
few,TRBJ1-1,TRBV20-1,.,CSARLGGNMNTEAFF,TGCAGTGCTAGACTAGGCGGAAACATGAACACTGAAGCTTTCTTT
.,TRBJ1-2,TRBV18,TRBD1,CASSPGQGVSGYTF,TGTGCCAGCTCACCAGGACAGGGGGTCAGTGGCTACACCTTC
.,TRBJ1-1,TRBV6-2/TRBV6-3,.,CASSYTGPTEAFF,TGTGCCAGCAGTTACACAGGGCCCACTGAAGCTTTCTTT
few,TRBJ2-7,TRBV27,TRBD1,CASSPTGYAAEQYF,TGTGCCAGCAGTCCGACAGGGTACGCGGCCGAGCAGTACTTC
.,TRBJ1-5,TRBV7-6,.,CASSVGAPSPQHF,TGTGCCAGCAGCGTAGGAGCTCCATCGCCCCAGCATTTT
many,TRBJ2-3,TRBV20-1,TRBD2,CSARDVRGSTDTQYF,TGCAGTGCTAGAGATGTGCGGGGGAGCACAGATACGCAGTATTTT
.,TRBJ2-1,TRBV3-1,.,CASSRLYRSYNEQFF,TGTGCCAGCAGCCGGCTGTACCGCTCCTACAATGAGCAGTTCTTC
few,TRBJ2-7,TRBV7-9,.,CASSDAGRHYEQYF,TGTGCCAGCAGCGATGCCGGGCGTCACTACGAGCAGTACTTC
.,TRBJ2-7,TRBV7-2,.,CASSPTGRRGYEQYF,TGTGCCAGCAGCCCTACAGGGCGACGGGGCTACGAGCAGTACTTC
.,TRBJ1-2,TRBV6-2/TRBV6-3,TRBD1,CASSYTRDSRRDGYTF,TGTGCCAGCAGTTACACTCGGGACAGCCGGAGGGATGGCTACACCTTC
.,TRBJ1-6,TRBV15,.,CATSRASQPYKSPLHF,TGTGCCACCAGCAGAGCCTCACAGCCATATAAATCACCCCTCCACTTT
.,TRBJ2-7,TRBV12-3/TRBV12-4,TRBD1,CASRPTGGPYEQYF,TGTGCCAGCAGGCCCACAGGGGGGCCCTACGAGCAGTACTTC
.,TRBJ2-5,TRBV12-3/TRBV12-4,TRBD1,CASRTGTGEVTQYF,TGTGCCAGCAGGACCGGGACAGGGGAAGTGACCCAGTACTTC
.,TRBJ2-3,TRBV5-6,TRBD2,CASSPGLENTQYF,TGTGCCAGCAGCCCCGGACTAGAAAATACGCAGTATTTT
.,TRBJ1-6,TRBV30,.,CAWTTWGNSPLHF,TGTGCCTGGACAACATGGGGGAATTCACCCCTCCACTTT
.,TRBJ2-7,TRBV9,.,CAGSVDVSYEQYF,TGTGCCGGCAGCGTAGATGTCTCCTACGAGCAGTACTTC
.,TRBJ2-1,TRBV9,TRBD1,CASSGRDRGFYEQFF,TGTGCCAGCAGCGGCCGGGACAGGGGTTTCTATGAGCAGTTCTTC
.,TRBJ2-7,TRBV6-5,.,CASRSDRRAYEQYF,TGTGCCAGCAGATCAGACAGGAGAGCCTACGAGCAGTACTTC
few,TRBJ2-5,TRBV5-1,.,CASSLAGRVGETQYF,TGCGCCAGCAGCTTGGCCGGCAGGGTCGGAGAGACCCAGTACTTC
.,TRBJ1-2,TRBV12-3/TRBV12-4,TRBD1,CASSSGTGVGYTF,TGTGCCAGCAGTTCCGGGACAGGGGTTGGCTACACCTTC
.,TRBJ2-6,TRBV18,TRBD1,CASSPSDRGPRFGANVLTF,TGTGCCAGCTCCCCCTCGGACAGGGGTCCGCGGTTTGGGGCCAACGTCCTGACTTTC
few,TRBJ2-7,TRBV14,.,CASSQAGSSSYEQYF,TGTGCCAGCAGCCAAGCCGGATCGAGCTCCTACGAGCAGTACTTC
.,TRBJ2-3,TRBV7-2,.,CASSDRQNPWGKDTQYF,TGCGCCAGCAGCGACAGGCAGAATCCCTGGGGGAAAGATACGCAGTATTTT
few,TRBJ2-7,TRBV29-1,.,CSVDGAAGEQYF,TGCAGCGTTGATGGAGCGGCGGGTGAGCAGTACTTC
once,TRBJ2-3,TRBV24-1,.,CATSDNQGDTQYF,TGTGCCACCAGTGATAACCAGGGAGATACGCAGTATTTT
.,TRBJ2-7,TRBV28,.,CASSFGGRPYERYF,TGTGCCAGCAGTTTCGGCGGGCGTCCCTACGAGCGGTACTTC
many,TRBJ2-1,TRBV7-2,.,CASSFFTNNEQFF,TGTGCCAGCAGCTTTTTCACTAACAATGAGCAGTTCTTC
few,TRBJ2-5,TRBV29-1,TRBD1,CSVLGTGGIKTQYF,TGCAGCGTTCTCGGGACAGGGGGTATAAAGACCCAGTACTTC
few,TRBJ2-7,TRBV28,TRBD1,CASSSPDRAAQYF,TGTGCCAGCAGTTCCCCGGACAGGGCCGCGCAGTACTTC
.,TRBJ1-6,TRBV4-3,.,CASSQALTVPNSPLHF,TGCGCCAGCAGCCAAGCCCTGACAGTGCCGAATTCACCCCTCCACTTT
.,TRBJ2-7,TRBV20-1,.,CSAARTGTGYEQYF,TGCAGTGCGGCTCGGACGGGCACGGGCTACGAGCAGTACTTC
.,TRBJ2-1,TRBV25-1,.,CASSELGNEQFF,TGTGCCAGCAGTGAATTGGGCAATGAGCAGTTCTTC
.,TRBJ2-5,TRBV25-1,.,CASSDLAGVGQYF,TGTGCCAGCAGTGACCTGGCAGGGGTCGGTCAGTACTTC
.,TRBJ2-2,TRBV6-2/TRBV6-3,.,CASSYGRLNTGELFF,TGTGCCAGCAGTTACGGCAGATTGAACACCGGGGAGCTGTTTTTT
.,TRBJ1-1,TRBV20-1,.,CSARPLDVNTEAFF,TGCAGTGCTAGACCCCTGGACGTGAACACTGAAGCTTTCTTT
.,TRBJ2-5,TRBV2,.,CASSEQQGVETQYF,TGTGCCAGCAGTGAACAGCAGGGTGTAGAGACCCAGTACTTC
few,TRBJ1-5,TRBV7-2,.,CASSLASQDQPQHF,TGTGCCAGCAGCTTAGCGTCCCAGGATCAGCCCCAGCATTTT
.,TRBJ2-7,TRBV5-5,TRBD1,CASSYPGQNYEQYF,TGTGCCAGCAGCTATCCGGGACAGAACTACGAGCAGTACTTC
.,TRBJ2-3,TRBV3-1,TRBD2,CASRLAGGPLDTQYF,TGTGCCAGCAGACTAGCGGGGGGGCCTTTAGATACGCAGTATTTT
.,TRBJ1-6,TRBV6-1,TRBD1,CASSDGQGFPLHF,TGTGCCAGCAGTGACGGACAGGGCTTTCCCCTCCACTTT